Included here is one T cell receptor (beta chain) sequence, with context. The antigen it recognizes is unknown. Base qualities are missing; no much larger clone stands one base away. This entry is derived from a study of blood T cell repertoires in COVID-19 (dated by TCRdb to 2020 to 2021). Study-level background: Samples covering the acute and convalescent phases of COVID-19 were provided by collaborators in the United States, Italy and Spain. The prospective study material was composed of cDNA or gDNA derived from T cells, B-cell-depleted T cells, or PBMCs. Subjects who had been exposed to COVID-19, were actively infected with it, or had recovered from it provided the deeply sampled blood TCRbeta repertoires that made up the dataset. A freely available public database, intended as a resource for researchers studying the immune response to SARS-CoV-2, is where the repertoires were released. Samples were obtained from the ongoing ImmuneRACE study (first 160 participants) and from 1,254 subjects provided by 6 global collaborators. Sample metadata almost always included a de-identified subject ID, COVID-19 status, age in years and sex. Where HLA class I and class II types were available, the types were taken from metadata supplied by the sample provider, not from assay-based typing. The research as a whole found: Clinical and demographic metadata were provided uncurated, with the amount varying by source and participant.

The immunoSEQ Assay, a bias-controlled multiplex PCR, was used to amplify TCRbeta CDR3 regions from genomic DNA. In the authors' own workflow: The number of nucleated cells in each sample was estimated from the amplification of reference gene primers within the assay. To quantify the absolute abundance of each unique TCRbeta CDR3 rearrangement, sequence reads were collapsed and filtered. For each sample, productive Simpson clonality was calculated as the square root of Simpson's diversity index over productive rearrangements. TCRdb provides this immuneACCESS table in a form limited to in-frame rearrangements. Some clones are lacking; in checked studies, under half of them reflect an unresolved V gene, and why the rest are absent is not known. Clonal size and the V and J genes are those of that table, whereas D and trimming came from the DNA. The sample profile shows 25,000 to 30,000 clones; 77% of them were found once. The ten most abundant clones make up 6% to 8% of the sample.

The collaborating institutions used their own protocols to collect whole blood in K2EDTA tubes. For TCRbeta analysis, collaborator samples were shipped as frozen whole blood, as isolated PBMCs, or as DNA extracted from either sample type. The source of this sequence is a woman in her 70s with active or convalescent COVID-19. Sequencing used peripheral blood.

CDR3 sequence: CASSSEVETQYF. In nucleotides, the sequence is TGCGCCAGCAGCTCGGAGGTCGAGACCCAGTACTTC. Recombination connected TRBV5-1 to TRBJ2-5; a tentative D call is TRBD2 (5 bases match). Including the terminal cysteine and phenylalanine, the CDR3 comprises 12 residues. The read is trimmed to its CDR3 DNA, 36 bases read in frame from base 1. Relative to germline, V is 3 bases shorter and J is 5 bases shorter, with 8 bases between their ends. CDR1 SGHRS and CDR2 YFSETQ are derived from the germline V gene.